A single T cell receptor (beta chain) is shown here with its context. Its antigen is unknown. No clone much larger than this one lies a single base away; base qualities are absent. The data belong to a study of blood T cell repertoires in COVID-19 (dated by TCRdb to about 2020). Turning to the overall study: Samples covering the acute and convalescent phases of COVID-19 were provided by collaborators in the United States, Italy and Spain. The material from the prospective study consisted of cDNA or gDNA derived from T cells, B-cell-depleted T cells, or PBMCs. The dataset comprised deeply sampled blood TCRbeta repertoires from subjects exposed to, actively infected with, or recovered from COVID-19. The repertoires were made available in a free public database intended to serve as a resource for research on the immune response to SARS-CoV-2. The samples were drawn from the first 160 participants of the ongoing ImmuneRACE study and from under 1,500 subjects provided by 6 global collaborators. A de-identified subject ID, COVID-19 status, age in years and sex were almost always included in the sample metadata. Where available, HLA class I and class II types were obtained from metadata supplied by the sample provider rather than from assay-based typing. Overall results and qualifications from the work: The amount of clinical and demographic metadata varied by source and participant and was provided uncurated.

TCRbeta CDR3 regions were amplified from genomic DNA using the immunoSEQ Assay, a bias-controlled multiplex PCR. On the study's bioinformatics: Within the assay, amplification of reference gene primers was used to estimate how many nucleated cells each sample contained. To quantify the absolute abundance of each unique TCRbeta CDR3 rearrangement, sequence reads were collapsed and filtered. For each sample, productive Simpson clonality was calculated by taking the square root of Simpson's diversity index across productive rearrangements. As stored in TCRdb, this immuneACCESS dataset retains in-frame rearrangements with V and J assigned. A fraction of the clones does not appear; measured against another copy, unresolved V genes explain less than half of the discrepancy, and the remainder lacks a known reason. V and J calls and clone size follow that table, whereas D and trimming were derived from the DNA. The sample table lists approximately 200,000 clones, about nine tenths of them with a count of one. The top ten clones comprise 1.2% of the sample.

Enrolling through a virtual design, the prospective study's participants ranged in age from about 18 to 89 years and lived across some 23 United States geographic areas. Cohort assignment in the prospective study relied on participant-reported clinical history from a screening survey and a study questionnaire. ImmuneRACE Cohort 3 recovered participants were defined by two consecutive negative NP/OP PCR tests, healthcare professional clearance, or symptom resolution. In the prospective study, whole blood, serum and a nasopharyngeal or oropharyngeal swab were collected from each participant by mobile phlebotomists. Additional blood draws and questionnaires over an approximately two-month period could optionally be provided by prospective study participants. Before DNA extraction, prospective study blood samples were shipped either frozen or at room temperature. The sample consisted of PBMCs or T cells enriched from blood (not recorded which). The TCR sequence derives from a man aged 25 to 40 who had recovered from COVID-19.

The CDR3 region reads CSASIDSWDGELFF. The bases read TGCAGTGCTAGTATAGACAGCTGGGACGGGGAGCTGTTTTTT. Here the chain combines TRBV20-1 and TRBJ2-2, with TRBD1 tentatively as D gene (5 bases match). Reading the germline V gene (reference sequence) gives CDR1 DFQATT and CDR2 SNEGSKA. Taken from cysteine to phenylalanine, the CDR3 has 14 residues. Only CDR3 DNA remains: 42 bases, in frame from the first base. The junction carries 15 bases between V and J, which are trimmed by 3 bases and 7 bases respectively.